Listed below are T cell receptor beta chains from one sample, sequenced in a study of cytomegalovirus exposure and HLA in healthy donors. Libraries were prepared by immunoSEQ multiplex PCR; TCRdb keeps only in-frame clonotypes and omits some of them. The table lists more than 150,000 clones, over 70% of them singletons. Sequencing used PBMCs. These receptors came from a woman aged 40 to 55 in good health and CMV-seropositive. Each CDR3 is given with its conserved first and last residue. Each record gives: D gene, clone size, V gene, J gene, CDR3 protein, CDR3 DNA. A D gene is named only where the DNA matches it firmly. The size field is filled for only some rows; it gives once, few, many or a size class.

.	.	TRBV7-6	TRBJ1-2	CASSLDSNYGYTF	TGTGCCAGCAGCTTGGACAGTAACTATGGCTACACCTTC
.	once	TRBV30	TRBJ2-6	CAWSSFSGANGLTF	TGTGCCTGGAGCAGCTTCTCTGGGGCCAACGGCCTGACTTTC
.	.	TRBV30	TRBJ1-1	CAWYKRGEGPREAFF	TGTGCCTGGTATAAGCGGGGGGAGGGGCCGCGTGAAGCTTTCTTT
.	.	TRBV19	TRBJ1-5	CASSTASGYQPQHF	TGTGCCAGTAGTACTGCCTCAGGATATCAGCCCCAGCATTTT
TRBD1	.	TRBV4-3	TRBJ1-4	CASSIQGALGWAGGEKLFF	TGCGCCAGCAGCATACAGGGCGCCCTAGGCTGGGCAGGGGGTGAAAAACTGTTTTTT
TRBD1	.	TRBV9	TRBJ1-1	CASSPDREVYVNTEAFF	TGTGCCAGCAGCCCGGACAGGGAGGTTTACGTGAACACTGAAGCTTTCTTT
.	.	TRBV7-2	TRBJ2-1	CASSLAVYYNEQFF	TGTGCCAGCAGCTTAGCGGTCTATTACAATGAGCAGTTCTTC
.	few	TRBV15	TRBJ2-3	CATSREGRIYDTQYF	TGTGCCACCAGCAGAGAGGGCCGCATCTACGATACGCAGTATTTT
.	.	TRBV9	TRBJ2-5	CASSALGEPEETQYF	TGTGCCAGCAGCGCTCTGGGAGAGCCTGAAGAGACCCAGTACTTC
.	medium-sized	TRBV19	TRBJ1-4	CASSGRAQGRNEKLFF	TGTGCCAGTAGTGGAAGGGCACAGGGCCGTAATGAAAAACTGTTTTTT
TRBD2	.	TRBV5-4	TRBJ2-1	CASSLDLAGGDEQFF	TGTGCCAGCAGCTTGGACCTAGCGGGGGGAGATGAGCAGTTCTTC
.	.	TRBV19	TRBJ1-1	CASSPVFRGFAFF	TGTGCCAGTAGTCCGGTATTCAGGGGTTTTGCTTTCTTT
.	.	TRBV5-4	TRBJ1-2	CASSLGQSYVSGYTF	TGTGCCAGCAGCTTGGGACAGTCCTATGTATCGGGCTACACCTTC
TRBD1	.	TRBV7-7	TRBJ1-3	CASSAGTGGNTIYF	TGTGCTAGCAGTGCCGGGACAGGGGGAAACACCATATATTTT
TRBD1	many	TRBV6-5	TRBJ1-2	CASRATGLETYGYTF	TGTGCCAGCAGGGCGACAGGGCTCGAGACATATGGCTACACCTTC